The clone carrying this TCR beta chain was counted only a few times. Its specificity is not known. Via MiXCR, TCRdb re-called the 5' RACE reads, giving one row per CDR3 protein. This repertoire shows under 650,000 distinct CDR3 sequences, more than 15% found once; its top ten account for around 12%. The sample is drawn from a study of T-cell memory formation after mild COVID-19. The study's findings and limits: Contracting clones from day 15 to 85 had balanced CD4/CD8; later expanders favoured CD4+. For contracting clones, CD4+ ones sat mainly in CM and EM, CD8+ in EMRA. Clones from the second wave (peaking day 37) had unconfirmed SARS-CoV-2 specificity.

Germline V CDR1 and CDR2: MNHEY, SVGAGI. V lost 7 bases and J lost 6, with 16 bases in between. The CDR3 runs 15 residues. The specimen sequenced was PBMCs or a T cell subset sorted from them (not recorded which). The sequence was collected from an adult woman who had mild COVID-19 (a few samples of this study predate the infection). Cell type and time point are not known. The chain links TRBV6-5 to TRBJ1-6; D gene ambiguous. The CDR3 DNA sequence: TGTGCCAGCAACCCATCAGGTCCTTCTAATTCACCCCTCCACTTT. Amino acids: CASNPSGPSNSPLHF.